This T cell receptor (beta chain) was captured in a study of blood T cell repertoires in COVID-19. For the study at large: Samples of COVID-19 (acute and convalescent) were obtained from the United States, Italy and Spain.

Original handling: It was from reference gene primer amplification that nucleated cell counts were estimated. Here immunoSEQ multiplex PCR was the method, and the copy in TCRdb shows in-frame clones only, minus some. Clone size and the V and J calls come from that table; the DNA yielded D and trimming. The sample contains 400,000 to 450,000 clones, about 91% of which appear only once. Patients from Seattle were sampled longitudinally, starting during active infection. The sample was peripheral blood. The receptor was isolated from a woman aged 50 to 60 with COVID-19, enrolled during active disease.

The CDR3 loop is CASSQGRGGESNEQFF. CDR3 nucleotide sequence: TGCGCCAGCAGCCAAGGACGGGGGGGCGAATCCAATGAGCAGTTCTTC. The rearrangement links TRBV4-1 to TRBJ2-1, with TRBD2 matching over 8 bases. This CDR3 has 16 residues. The trim removed 1 base at V and 6 bases at J, leaving 8 bases unmatched. In germline, CDR1 is MGHRA, CDR2 YSYEKL.